Shown below are 28 T cell receptor beta chains from a single sample sequenced in a study of CD8 T cells in ankylosing spondylitis. Each CDR3 protein gets one entry after TCRdb re-called the 5' RACE reads with MiXCR. The sample has more than 250,000 distinct CDR3 sequences; 11% are singletons. Sequences were obtained from blood, either unsorted or a sorted T cell fraction (not recorded which). Receptor source: a female donor with ankylosing spondylitis or in good health (not recorded which).

This clonotype was seen more than once but under ten times. The CDR3 is CASTGASQETQYF. CDR3 bases: TGTGCCAGCACTGGGGCATCCCAAGAGACCCAGTACTTC. The chain carries TRBV6-6 and TRBJ2-5, with D tentatively TRBD1 (5 bases). The CDR3 is 13 amino acids. Trimming removed 7 bases from V and 1 base from J, with 10 bases in between. Germline values: CDR1 MNHNY, CDR2 SVGAGI (reference sequence).

The V gene is TRBV28, the J gene TRBJ1-1; D gene ambiguous. V was clipped by 4 bases and J by 11 bases, with 26 bases between them. CDR1 and CDR2 from the germline V gene are MDHEN and SYDVKM. The CDR3 has 16 amino acids. The CDR3 DNA reads as TGTGCCAGCAGTTCCCCTCAGGCCAGGCACCTCCAACGGGCTTTCTTT. Translated: CASSSPQARHLQRAFF.

This clonotype was seen once. A read error may be the cause here, since a much bigger clone is one base away. CDR3 sequence (DNA): TGTGCCAGCAGCCGCAACGGTTTAAGCTCCTACAATGAGCAGTTCTTC. This translates into CASSRNGLSSYNEQFF. V usage is TRBV5-4 and J usage is TRBJ2-1; D is unresolved. The CDR3 consists of 16 residues. Trimming took off 4 bases at V and 0 bases at J, with 14 bases between the two ends. Germline V gene lookup returns CDR1 SGHNT and CDR2 YYREEE (reference sequence).

This clonotype occurred a few times. The rearrangement uses TRBV7-2 and TRBJ2-3; D tentatively fits TRBD1 or TRBD2 (5 bases each). This CDR3 is built from 13 residues. V shed 1 base and J shed 6 bases, with 8 bases lying between them. CDR1 is SGHTA and CDR2 is FQGNSA in the germline V gene. This chain's CDR3 is CASSLGWGDTQYF. As DNA, the CDR3 is TGTGCCAGCAGCTTAGGGTGGGGGGATACGCAGTATTTT.

Only a few counts were recorded for this clonotype. The chain couples TRBV3-1 to TRBJ2-7; D uncertain. The germline V gene encodes CDR1 LGHDT and CDR2 YNNKEL (reference sequence). Trimming pared 0 bases from V and 0 bases from J, leaving 9 bases between. There are 15 residues in the CDR3. This CDR3 reads CASSQDRAASYEQYF. CDR3 bases: TGTGCCAGCAGCCAAGATCGGGCAGCCTCCTACGAGCAGTACTTC.

This clonotype turned up a few times. The genes are TRBV6-2 or TRBV6-3 and TRBJ2-2, with TRBD2 matching 11 bases. The CDR3 has 17 amino acids. The germline V gene has CDR1 MNHEY and CDR2 SVGEGT. V lost 4 bases, J lost 7 bases, and 11 bases stayed unmatched. The CDR3 loop reads CASSSLSGRATGGELFF. CDR3 coding DNA: TGTGCCAGCAGTTCCCTTAGCGGGAGGGCCACCGGCGGGGAGCTGTTTTTT.

This clonotype occurred a few times. The J gene is TRBJ2-5, the V gene TRBV6-2 or TRBV6-3; D tentatively fits TRBD1 or TRBD2 (5 bases each). This CDR3 region has 14 residues. The germline V gene has CDR1 MNHEY and CDR2 SVGEGT. Trimming removed 2 bases at V and 2 bases at J, with 9 bases between. The CDR3 DNA sequence: TGTGCCAGCAGTTACGGGACGGATCAAGAGACCCAGTACTTC. This gives the protein CASSYGTDQETQYF.

The gene calls are TRBV18 and TRBJ1-1, with TRBD1 as a possible D gene (5 bases). Germline V CDR1 and CDR2: KGHSH, LQKENI. The CDR3 loop spans 16 amino acids. V dropped 4 bases and J dropped 3 bases, with 18 bases sitting between them. The CDR3 sequence: CASSLLPPGLDTEAFF. Here the CDR3 DNA reads TGTGCCAGCTCACTACTACCGCCGGGACTTGACACTGAAGCTTTCTTT.

This clonotype appeared many times. In nucleotides, the CDR3 is TGCAGTGCAATAGCGGGAGTCCTCTTTTACGAGCAGTACTTC. Protein product: CSAIAGVLFYEQYF. The chain joins TRBV20-1 to TRBJ2-7; 9 bases map to TRBD2. CDR3 length: 14 residues. Germline lookup yields CDR1 DFQATT and CDR2 SNEGSKA (reference sequence). The V gene end was trimmed by 6 bases and the J gene end by 4 bases; junction bases not matched to a gene: 10.

Ten or more counts support this clonotype. The chain is built from TRBV27 and TRBJ2-6; no reliable D call. Germline CDR1 MNHEY, CDR2 SMNVEV (reference sequence). The CDR3 has 16 amino acids. V lost 2 bases to trimming and J lost 0 bases, with 8 bases between them. CDR3 residues: CASSLRNNSGANVLTF. In DNA form, the CDR3 reads TGTGCCAGCAGTTTAAGAAATAACTCTGGGGCCAACGTCCTGACTTTC.

By share, this clonotype ranks as medium-sized. The chain combines TRBV27 with TRBJ2-7, with D tentatively TRBD1 or TRBD2 (5 bases each). Trimming left V 1 base short and J 7 bases short, with 20 bases between. This CDR3 is built from 16 residues. Germline CDR1 reads MNHEY; CDR2 reads SMNVEV (reference sequence). The DNA of the CDR3 is TGTGCCAGCAGTTTATTCCCCGTGGGACGGCCAAGGGAGCAGTACTTC. Its translation: CASSLFPVGRPREQYF.

With respect to this clonotype: This may stem from a read error, because a much larger clone lies one nucleotide away. The V call is TRBV5-1, the J call TRBJ1-1, with a tentative D call TRBD1 (5 bases). V shed 5 bases and J shed 4 bases, with 27 bases lying between them. The CDR3 has 18 amino acids. Germline V gives CDR1 SGHRS, CDR2 YFSETQ. DNA of the CDR3: TGCGCCAGCAGTCCCCTAATACAGGTGGCCTACGCAAGCACTGAAGCTTTCTTT. This translates into CASSPLIQVAYASTEAFF.

The rearrangement uses TRBV7-2 and TRBJ1-3; a possible D gene is TRBD1 (6 bases). The CDR3 sequence is 17 residues long. Germline values: CDR1 SGHTA, CDR2 FQGNSA. V lost 3 bases and J lost 0, with 15 bases in between. The CDR3 DNA reads as TGTGCCAGCAGCTTTTCTTCGCAGGGGAGCTCTGGAAACACCATATATTTT. Translating gives CASSFSSQGSSGNTIYF.

This clonotype was observed at least ten times. The chain couples TRBV20-1 to TRBJ2-1; TRBD2 matches 8 bases. V was clipped by 4 bases and J by 2 bases; unmatched bases: 10. The germline V gene encodes CDR1 DFQATT and CDR2 SNEGSKA (reference sequence). CDR3 length equals 16 residues. The CDR3 DNA reads as TGCAGTGCTATCCCCCTACTAGCGGACACCTACAATGAGCAGTTCTTC. This translates into CSAIPLLADTYNEQFF.

This clonotype was recorded at least ten times. The chain employs TRBV20-1 and TRBJ2-1; D remains ambiguous. V lost 1 base, J lost 5 bases, and 9 bases lay in between. Germline V gene sequence: CDR1 DFQATT, CDR2 SNEGSKA (reference sequence). The CDR3 sequence is 13 residues long. CDR3 nucleotides: TGCAGTGCTAGAGTAGGGCCTAACAATGAGCAGTTCTTC. Protein: CSARVGPNNEQFF.

CDR3 region: CASSLPGAPNIQYF. The CDR3 region has the DNA TGTGCCAGCAGTTTACCTGGGGCCCCAAACATTCAGTACTTC. The V and J genes are TRBV28 and TRBJ2-4; the D gene is possibly TRBD1 (5 bases). V was shortened by 2 bases and J by 6 bases, with 11 bases between the two germline ends. The CDR3 has 14 amino acids. Germline-derived CDR1 and CDR2 are MDHEN and SYDVKM.

This clonotype was counted many times. The genes are TRBV6-1 and TRBJ1-5, with D perhaps TRBD1 (5 bases). The CDR3 spans 19 residues. Germline V gene data show CDR1 as MNHNS and CDR2 as SASEGT. V was pared by 6 bases and J by 0 bases, with 24 bases between. CDR3 loop: CASRGPRTQRYYSNQPQHF. The CDR3 DNA sequence: TGTGCCAGCAGGGGGCCTCGGACACAGAGATATTATAGCAATCAGCCCCAGCATTTT.

There are many counts of this clonotype. The CDR3 nucleotides read TGTGCCAGCAGTTCCCTAGCCAATGAGCAGTTCTTC. It yields the protein CASSSLANEQFF. The chain joins TRBV6-5 to TRBJ2-1; D perhaps matches TRBD2 (5 bases). CDR1 is MNHEY and CDR2 is SVGAGI in the germline V gene. The CDR3 has 12 amino acids. Trimming took off 4 bases at V and 6 bases at J, with 7 bases between the two ends.

This clonotype has a handful of counts. The rearrangement uses TRBV7-2 and TRBJ2-5, with TRBD2 matching 11 bases. Germline CDR1 is SGHTA and CDR2 is FQGNSA. The CDR3 runs to 16 residues. The ends lost 5 bases at V and 4 bases at J; junction bases unmatched: 9. The CDR3 is CASSHRIGLAGETQYF. CDR3 DNA sequence: TGTGCCAGCAGCCATAGAATAGGACTAGCGGGAGAGACCCAGTACTTC.

The sample holds many counts of this clonotype. The chain couples TRBV5-6 to TRBJ2-7, with a possible D match to TRBD1 (7 bases). Germline CDR1 is SGHDT and CDR2 is YYEEEE. The CDR3 length is 14 residues. V was cut by 2 bases and J by 3 bases, with 12 bases left in between. This CDR3 reads CASSFGQGGYEQYF. The CDR3 nucleotides are TGTGCCAGCAGCTTTGGGCAGGGGGGCTACGAGCAGTACTTC.

As concerns this clonotype: With a much larger clone just one base away, this may be a read error. The gene calls are TRBV6-2 or TRBV6-3 and TRBJ2-6, with D possibly being TRBD1 or TRBD2 (5 bases each). The CDR3 consists of 14 residues. Germline V gene sequence: CDR1 MNHEY, CDR2 SVGEGT. CDR3 amino acids: CASSYMSGADVLTF. In nucleotides, the CDR3 is TGTGCCAGCAGTTACATGTCCGGGGCCGACGTCCTGACTTTC.

This clonotype has ten or more counts. This chain links TRBV5-1 with TRBJ2-7; D may be TRBD1 (6 bases). This CDR3 contains 14 residues. Deletions cut 4 bases from V and 4 bases from J, with 15 bases between. Per the germline V gene, CDR1 is SGHRS and CDR2 is YFSETQ. The CDR3 protein is CASSPYLDSYEQYF. The CDR3 region has the DNA TGCGCCAGCAGCCCCTACCTGGACAGTTACGAGCAGTACTTC.

This clonotype was seen a few times. The J gene is TRBJ2-7, the V gene TRBV5-1; D not resolved. Trimming left V 4 bases short and J 4 bases short, with 15 bases between. The germline V gene has CDR1 SGHRS and CDR2 YFSETQ. This CDR3 region has 14 residues. The DNA of the CDR3 is TGCGCCAGCAGCCGGACCCCTGAGGTTTACGAGCAGTACTTC. Its protein is CASSRTPEVYEQYF.

This clonotype was seen a handful of times. This sequence joins TRBV5-1 and TRBJ2-7, with D unresolved. Per germline, CDR1 SGHRS and CDR2 YFSETQ. V shed 5 bases and J shed 3 bases, with 15 bases lying between them. The CDR3 length is 14 residues. CDR3 loop: CASRPRAGFYEQYF. The CDR3 DNA reads TGCGCCAGCAGGCCCCGGGCAGGATTCTACGAGCAGTACTTC.

With respect to this clonotype: This may be a read error: a much more frequent sequence differs by one nucleotide. The chain employs TRBV6-1 and TRBJ1-5, with D possibly TRBD1 on 5 matching bases. This CDR3 contains 13 residues. Germline V gene sequence: CDR1 MNHNS, CDR2 SASEGT. Written as DNA, the CDR3 is TGTGCCACCAGTGGACATTTAAATCAGCCCCAGCATTTT. It encodes CATSGHLNQPQHF.

This clonotype came up many times. CDR3 DNA sequence: TGCAGTGCTAGCCGCCTTACTGGAAACACCATATATTTT. Amino acid sequence: CSASRLTGNTIYF. The V call is TRBV20-1, the J call TRBJ1-3; D is ambiguous. Looked up from germline, CDR1 is DFQATT and CDR2 is SNEGSKA (reference sequence). The CDR3 spans 13 residues. V gave up 3 bases and J gave up 2 bases, with 8 bases separating them.

In its sample, this clonotype was seen many times. The rearrangement uses TRBV5-1 and TRBJ2-3; D gene uncertain. The CDR3 sequence is 14 residues long. Germline CDR1 and CDR2: SGHRS and YFSETQ. The V end lost 9 bases, the J end lost 3 bases, and 17 bases lay between the germline ends. The CDR3 loop is CATGDSARTDTQYF. The CDR3 nucleotides read TGCGCCACCGGCGACTCAGCGCGGACAGATACGCAGTATTTT.

As regards this clonotype: A much larger clone lies a single base off, so this may be a read error. The rearrangement uses TRBV12-3 or TRBV12-4 and TRBJ2-1, with 10 bases matching TRBD2. The CDR3 runs to 13 residues. The DNA of the CDR3 is TGTGCCAGTCTAGCGGGAGATCACAATGAGCAGTTATTC. Its translation is CASLAGDHNEQLF.